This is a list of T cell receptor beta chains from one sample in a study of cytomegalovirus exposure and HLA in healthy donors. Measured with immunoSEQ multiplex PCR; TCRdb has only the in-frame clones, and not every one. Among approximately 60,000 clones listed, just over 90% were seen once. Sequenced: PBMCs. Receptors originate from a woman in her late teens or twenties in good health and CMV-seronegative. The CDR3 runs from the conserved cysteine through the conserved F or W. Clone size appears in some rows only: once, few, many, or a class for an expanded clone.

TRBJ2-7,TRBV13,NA,CASSLRGQGSISYEQYF
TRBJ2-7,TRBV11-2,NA,CASSPQGLEQYF
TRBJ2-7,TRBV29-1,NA,CSVVTGGNEQYF
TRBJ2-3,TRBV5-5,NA,CASRRSSGSGTDTQYF
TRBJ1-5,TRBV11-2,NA,CASSLGPSGRPQHF
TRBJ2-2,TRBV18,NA,CASSRGQGNTGELFF
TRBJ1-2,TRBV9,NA,CASSAGGDRGHGYTF
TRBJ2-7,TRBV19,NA,CASSIRLGQGPNEQYF
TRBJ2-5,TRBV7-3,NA,CASSDPQGGQETQYF
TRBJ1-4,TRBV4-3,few,CASSQERGTGHEKLFF
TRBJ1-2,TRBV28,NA,CASKLGGPTAANYGYTF
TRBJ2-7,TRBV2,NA,CASSEAREKTYEQYF
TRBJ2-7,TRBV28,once,CASSLWLAGTHEQYF
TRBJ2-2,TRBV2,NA,CASSEGGGGRWNTGELFF
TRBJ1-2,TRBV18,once,CASTTGTYGYTF
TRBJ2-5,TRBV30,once,CAWEGGYLETQYF
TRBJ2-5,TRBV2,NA,CVSRTGGWYRVQETQYF
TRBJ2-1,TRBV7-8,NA,CASSFGGSYYNEQFF
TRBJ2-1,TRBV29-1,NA,CSVPMTGSYNEQFF
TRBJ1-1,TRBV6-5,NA,CASSRRGMNTEAFF
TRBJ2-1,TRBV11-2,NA,CASSLSPGNEQFF
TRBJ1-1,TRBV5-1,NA,CASSLRGQGRGEAFF
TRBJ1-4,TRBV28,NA,CASSLDSANEKLFF
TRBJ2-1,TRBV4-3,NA,CASSQDGVAGGSPYNEQFF
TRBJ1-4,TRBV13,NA,CASSGRQDNEKLFF
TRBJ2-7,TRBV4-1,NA,CASSQDQGLAVF
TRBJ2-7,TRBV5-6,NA,CASSLALGTNDYEQYF
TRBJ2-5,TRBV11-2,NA,CASSLETSGRGETQYF
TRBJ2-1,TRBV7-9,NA,CASSSLAGASYNEQFF
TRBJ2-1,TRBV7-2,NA,CASSADRRYEQFF
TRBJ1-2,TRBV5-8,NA,CASRGGGYGYTF
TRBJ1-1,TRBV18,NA,CASSFGTGGNTEAFF
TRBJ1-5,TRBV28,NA,CASSVQGVGNQPQHF
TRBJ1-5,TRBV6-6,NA,CASSYSDRGGQPQHF
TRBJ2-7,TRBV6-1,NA,CASRVAGSYEQYF
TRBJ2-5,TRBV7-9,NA,CASSLTLGQEETQYF